This entry lists 30 T cell receptor beta chains sequenced from one sample in a study of blood T cell repertoires in COVID-19. Assay used: immunoSEQ multiplex PCR; TCRdb lists only in-frame clones, some missing. The sample carries 250,000 or so clones, approximately 90% recorded once. Sequencing was performed on PBMCs or T cells enriched from blood (not recorded which). These receptors were obtained from a man aged 40-50 years who had been exposed to COVID-19.

V and J are TRBV6-5 and TRBJ1-5; 10 bases are a match to TRBD1. V lost 6 bases and J lost 0; bases outside the gene matches: 2. Per the germline V gene, CDR1 is MNHEY and CDR2 is SVGAGI. The CDR3 length is 15 residues. As DNA, the CDR3 is TGTGCCAGCAGAGGGACAGGGGATAGCAATCAGCCCCAGCATTTT. Translated, it gives CASRGTGDSNQPQHF.

The chain combines TRBV28 with TRBJ2-2; tentative D call: TRBD2 (6 bases). CDR1 is MDHEN, CDR2 SYDVKM, per germline. The length of the CDR3 is 17 residues. Trimming removed 5 bases at V and 2 bases at J, with 18 bases between. The CDR3 nucleotides read TGTGCCAGCAGTCCCCGCGGGGCGGGAAGTAACACCGGGGAGCTGTTTTTT. Translated: CASSPRGAGSNTGELFF.

A single count supports this clone. This chain connects TRBV11-2 to TRBJ2-3; 11 nucleotides align to TRBD2. V shed 1 base and J 4 bases; nucleotides not matched to a gene: 4. Germline CDR1 is SGHAT and CDR2 is FQNNGV. CDR3 size: 16 residues. CDR3: CASSLVLAGVADTQYF. CDR3 DNA: TGTGCCAGCAGCTTAGTACTAGCGGGAGTCGCAGATACGCAGTATTTT.

This rearrangement joins TRBV7-9 to TRBJ2-7; 10 positions match TRBD2. With 10 bases clipped from V and 6 bases from J, the junction kept 9 bases outside the gene matches. Germline V gene sequence: CDR1 SEHNR, CDR2 FQNEAQ (reference sequence). The CDR3 sequence is 13 residues long. Written as DNA, the CDR3 is TGTGCCACCGGTAGGCTAGCGGGAGTCGAGCAGTACTTC. Its translation is CATGRLAGVEQYF.

The CDR3 nucleotides are TGCGCCAGCCTGTCTAACACTGAAGCTTTCTTT. Translation gives CASLSNTEAFF. The chain employs TRBV4-1 and TRBJ1-1; D call uncertain. Germline V CDR1 and CDR2: MGHRA, YSYEKL. CDR3 size: 11 residues. Between the trimmed V and J ends, which lost 8 bases and 2 bases, there was a span of 6 bases.

J is TRBJ1-5 and V is TRBV18; TRBD1 might be the D (6 bases). Trimming cost V 0 bases and J 3 bases, with 6 bases left between them. Germline V gene lookup returns CDR1 KGHSH and CDR2 LQKENI. The CDR3 extends over 14 amino acids. CDR3 nucleotides: TGTGCCAGCTCACCACCGGGGGCCAATCAGCCCCAGCATTTT. Residues: CASSPPGANQPQHF.

This rearrangement joins TRBV28 to TRBJ2-7; possibly TRBD2 for D (6 bases). CDR3 length: 15 amino acids. Deletions cut 8 bases from V and 5 bases from J, with 22 bases between. Germline V CDR1 and CDR2: MDHEN, SYDVKM. Written as DNA, the CDR3 is TGTGCCAGCCAGGTGGAGGGCCGTGCCCCCAACGAGCAGTACTTC. Translated, it gives CASQVEGRAPNEQYF.

A single count supports this clone. V gene TRBV6-5 combines with J gene TRBJ1-2; D is undetermined. In germline, CDR1 is MNHEY, CDR2 SVGAGI. This CDR3 has 15 residues. Deletions cut 7 bases from V and 3 bases from J, with 18 bases between. CDR3 sequence (DNA): TGTGCCAGCAACGACCCCGGGAGGGTGGACTATGGCTACACCTTC. Amino acid sequence: CASNDPGRVDYGYTF.

This chain links TRBV28 with TRBJ2-1; a possible D gene is TRBD2 (6 bases). V lost 3 bases and J 8 bases, leaving 20 bases between the germline ends. The length of the CDR3 is 16 residues. In germline, CDR1 is MDHEN, CDR2 SYDVKM. CDR3 residues: CASSFFGTALLDEQFF. The CDR3 coding sequence is TGTGCCAGCAGTTTTTTCGGGACTGCCTTACTTGATGAGCAGTTCTTC.

V is TRBV18 and J is TRBJ2-1, with 8 bases matching TRBD2. With V trimmed by 0 bases and J by 5 bases, 3 bases remained unmatched. This CDR3 region has 15 residues. Germline V gene data show CDR1 as KGHSH and CDR2 as LQKENI. The CDR3 DNA sequence: TGTGCCAGCTCACCACCATCGGGAGGGCACAATGAGCAGTTCTTC. Amino acids: CASSPPSGGHNEQFF. Combining the CDR3 with reference TRBV18 and TRBJ2-1 gives the whole variable domain NAGVMQNPRHLVRRRGQEARLRCSPMKGHSHVYWYRQLPEEGLKFMVYLQKENIIDESGMPKERFSAEFPKEGPSILRIQQVVRGDSAAYFCASSPPSGGHNEQFFGPGTRLTVL.

This rearrangement joins TRBV24-1 to TRBJ2-5, with D unresolved. Germline V gene lookup returns CDR1 KGHDR and CDR2 SFDVKD. Trimming removed 7 bases from V and 0 bases from J, with 14 bases in between. The CDR3 is made up of 15 amino acids. The CDR3 is CATRNRSVNQETQYF. CDR3 DNA sequence: TGTGCCACCAGGAATCGAAGCGTAAACCAAGAGACCCAGTACTTC.

This chain uses TRBV30 with TRBJ1-2; TRBD1 agrees at 7 bases. The CDR3 has 14 amino acids. Trimming took 3 bases from V and 5 from J; bases not matched to a gene: 9. Germline CDR1 and CDR2: GTSNPN and SVGIG (reference sequence). The CDR3 protein is CAWRPRGATYGYTF. The CDR3 DNA reads TGTGCCTGGAGGCCCAGGGGGGCGACGTATGGCTACACCTTC.

This clone appeared a single time. The V gene is TRBV11-2, the J gene TRBJ2-7; tentative D call: TRBD2 (6 bases). CDR3 length equals 13 residues. Per germline, CDR1 SGHAT and CDR2 FQNNGV. Trimming left V 8 bases short and J 6 bases short, with 17 bases between. The CDR3 is CASFGGQIGEQYF. The CDR3 DNA sequence: TGTGCCAGCTTCGGAGGGCAGATCGGCGAGCAGTACTTC.

The J gene is TRBJ2-7, the V gene TRBV14, with TRBD1 identical over 8 bases. V lost 6 bases and J lost 3; bases outside the gene matches: 7. The CDR3 is made up of 14 amino acids. From germline, CDR1 is SGHDN and CDR2 FVKESK. In DNA form, the CDR3 reads TGTGCCAGCAGACAGACAGGGGAAGACTACGAGCAGTACTTC. Translating it yields CASRQTGEDYEQYF.

V gene TRBV13 combines with J gene TRBJ1-1; 8 bases map to TRBD1. Germline V gene lookup returns CDR1 PRHDT and CDR2 FYEKMQ (reference sequence). The CDR3 sequence is 15 residues long. Unmatched junction bases numbered 3, after V lost 0 bases and J lost 3 bases. CDR3 nucleotide sequence: TGTGCCAGCAGCTTAGGGCAGGGGGCTCACACTGAAGCTTTCTTT. Its protein is CASSLGQGAHTEAFF. Variable domain in full (rest from reference TRBV13 and TRBJ1-1): AAGVIQSPRHLIKEKRETATLKCYPIPRHDTVYWYQQGPGQDPQFLISFYEKMQSDKGSIPDRFSAQQFSDYHSELNMSSLELGDSALYFCASSLGQGAHTEAFFGQGTRLTVV.

In its sample, this clone was seen once. The rearrangement joins TRBV6-4 to TRBJ2-3; 7 bases are a match to TRBD2. Losses at the gene ends were 5 bases for V and 0 bases for J; bases not matched to a gene: 5. The CDR3 totals 15 residues. The V gene's germline CDR1 is MRHNA and CDR2 SNTAGT. In DNA form, the CDR3 reads TGTGCCAGCAGTTTTTCGGGAGGAAGCACAGATACGCAGTATTTT. Protein: CASSFSGGSTDTQYF.

V gene TRBV20-1 combines with J gene TRBJ1-2; D call uncertain. The CDR3 covers 13 residues. Trimming left V 3 bases short and J 8 bases short, with 16 bases between. The germline V gene encodes CDR1 DFQATT and CDR2 SNEGSKA (reference sequence). The CDR3 protein is CSASFSGLRGYTF. The CDR3 DNA is TGCAGTGCTAGTTTCTCGGGGTTGCGGGGCTACACCTTC.

This sequence joins TRBV9 and TRBJ1-5; D gene ambiguous. CDR1 is SGDLS and CDR2 is YYNGEE in the germline V gene. CDR3 length: 13 residues. With 2 bases removed from V and 0 bases from J, the gap between germline ends came to 3 bases. The CDR3 spells CASSVYSNQPQHF. The CDR3 DNA is TGTGCCAGCAGCGTCTATAGCAATCAGCCCCAGCATTTT. Based on the CDR3 plus reference TRBV9 and TRBJ1-5, the full variable domain is DSGVTQTPKHLITATGQRVTLRCSPRSGDLSVYWYQQSLDQGLQFLIQYYNGEERAKGNILERFSAQQFPDLHSELNLSSLELGDSALYFCASSVYSNQPQHFGDGTRLSIL.

The gene calls are TRBV4-1 and TRBJ1-2; 11 nucleotides agree with TRBD1. CDR1 is MGHRA and CDR2 is YSYEKL in the germline V gene. The CDR3 consists of 16 residues. V gave up 4 bases and J gave up 0 bases; unmatched junction bases: 4. CDR3 DNA: TGCGCCAGCAGCCCAACGGGACAGGGGGCTAACTATGGCTACACCTTC. It specifies CASSPTGQGANYGYTF.

This chain connects TRBV20-1 to TRBJ1-2; TRBD1 might be the D (5 bases). Trimming pared 5 bases from V and 8 bases from J, leaving 9 bases between. The germline CDR1 and CDR2 sequences are DFQATT and SNEGSKA (reference sequence). The CDR3 is 10 amino acids. The CDR3 protein is CSALGRGYTF. The CDR3 nucleotides are TGCAGTGCTTTGGGGCGGGGCTACACCTTC.

The chain combines TRBV2 with TRBJ2-6, with TRBD2 identical over 7 bases. Unmatched junction bases numbered 5, after V lost 7 bases and J lost 2 bases. The V gene's germline CDR1 is SNHLY and CDR2 FYNNEI. CDR3 length equals 15 residues. The CDR3 DNA reads TGTGCCAGCACAAACGGGAGGACTGGGGCCAACGTCCTGACTTTC. This codes for CASTNGRTGANVLTF.

The chain couples TRBV7-3 to TRBJ2-5; 12 nucleotides align to TRBD2. Germline V gene sequence: CDR1 SGHTA, CDR2 FQGTGA. The CDR3 spans 16 residues. The junction had 6 bases not matched to a gene; V was cut back by 3 bases and J by 4 bases. This chain's CDR3 is CASSLTSGSVGETQYF. The CDR3 coding sequence is TGTGCCAGCAGCTTGACTAGCGGGAGTGTAGGAGAGACCCAGTACTTC. Together with reference TRBV7-3 and TRBJ2-5, the CDR3 gives the full variable domain: GAGVSQTPSNKVTEKGKYVELRCDPISGHTALYWYRQSLGQGPEFLIYFQGTGAADDSGLPNDRFFAVRPEGSVSTLKIQRTERGDSAVYLCASSLTSGSVGETQYFGPGTRLLVL.

The chain combines TRBV11-1 with TRBJ1-6, with unresolved D. The CDR3 has 16 residues. Trimming shortened V by 3 bases and J by 0 bases, and 9 bases separated the two germline ends. From germline, CDR1 is SGHAT and CDR2 FQDESV (reference sequence). The CDR3 is CASSFSAGSYNSPLHF. The CDR3 nucleotides read TGTGCCAGCAGCTTTTCGGCAGGCTCCTATAATTCACCCCTCCACTTT.

For the CDR3, the DNA is TGTGCCAGTTGGGACAGCTCTGGAAACACCATATATTTT. Amino acids: CASWDSSGNTIYF. This chain links TRBV19 with TRBJ1-3; 7 bases agree with TRBD1. The trim removed 8 bases at V and 0 bases at J, leaving 1 base unmatched. The CDR3 consists of 13 residues. CDR1 and CDR2 (germline): LNHDA, SQIVND (reference sequence).

This rearrangement joins TRBV9 to TRBJ2-6, with TRBD1 matching 7 bases. V shed 3 bases and J 0 bases; nucleotides not matched to a gene: 6. Looked up from germline, CDR1 is SGDLS and CDR2 is YYNGEE. CDR3 length: 17 residues. The CDR3 DNA follows: TGTGCCAGCAGCGAGACAGGGTACCACTCTGGGGCCAACGTCCTGACTTTC. This encodes CASSETGYHSGANVLTF. Looking up the rest from reference TRBV9 and TRBJ2-6 gives the full variable domain: DSGVTQTPKHLITATGQRVTLRCSPRSGDLSVYWYQQSLDQGLQFLIQYYNGEERAKGNILERFSAQQFPDLHSELNLSSLELGDSALYFCASSETGYHSGANVLTFGAGSRLTVL.

The chain carries TRBV11-2 and TRBJ1-2, with 7 bases that match TRBD1. The CDR3 extends over 14 amino acids. The V and J ends lost 5 bases and 3 bases, in that order; junction bases with no gene match: 6. Germline CDR1 and CDR2: SGHAT and FQNNGV. CDR3 sequence (DNA): TGTGCCAGCAGCAAAGGGGGCCGGGACTATGGCTACACCTTC. This gives the protein CASSKGGRDYGYTF.

With respect to this clone: One junction end does not reproduce the germline sequence, and a read error may be involved. The chain uses TRBV12-3 or TRBV12-4 and TRBJ1-5, with D tentatively TRBD1 (5 bases). The CDR3 is 12 amino acids. DNA for the CDR3: TGTGCCAGCACTTTAAACCTAGGGGCCCAGCATTTT. Its translation is CASTLNLGAQHF.

This sequence joins TRBV28 and TRBJ2-3; the match to TRBD1 covers 9 bases. There are 12 residues in the CDR3. The J segment lost 6 bases and the V segment lost 7 bases, leaving 2 bases of the junction unmatched. Per germline, CDR1 MDHEN and CDR2 SYDVKM. The CDR3 loop reads CASNRGHDTQYF. The CDR3 coding sequence is TGTGCCAGCAACAGGGGGCACGATACGCAGTATTTT.

This clone appeared once. Other nucleotide sequences from this sample produce the same CDR3. This chain uses TRBV7-2 with TRBJ2-5, with unresolved D. Germline CDR1 SGHTA, CDR2 FQGNSA. The length of the CDR3 is 11 residues. Trimming removed 5 bases from V and 5 bases from J, with 6 bases in between. CDR3 sequence reads: CASSARETQYF. CDR3 bases: TGTGCCAGCAGCGCCCGGGAGACCCAGTACTTC.

This clone was found a few times. The V and J genes are TRBV5-1 and TRBJ2-3, with 8 bases identical to TRBD2. The trim removed 3 bases at V and 0 bases at J, leaving 3 bases unmatched. The CDR3 sequence is 15 residues long. Per germline, CDR1 SGHRS and CDR2 YFSETQ. CDR3 sequence: CASSSAGVSTDTQYF. The CDR3, as DNA: TGCGCCAGCAGCTCAGCGGGAGTTAGCACAGATACGCAGTATTTT.